A selection of T cell receptor beta chains follows, all from one sample in a study of blood T cell repertoires in COVID-19. Only in-frame clones appear in the TCRdb table, and some are missing; sequencing was by immunoSEQ multiplex PCR. The sample shows approximately 110,000 clones, about 87% of them seen only once. Sequences were obtained from peripheral blood. These receptors were taken from a woman between 45 and 65 years old with acute or convalescent COVID-19. Both conserved end residues are part of each CDR3.

V: TRBV19; J: TRBJ2-1; length: 14; CDR3: CASRPYGTYNEQFF
V: TRBV18; J: TRBJ1-1; length: 14; CDR3: CASSLKQGDTEAFF
V: TRBV5-1; J: TRBJ1-2; length: 16; CDR3: CASSLSTRDRGDGYTF
V: TRBV11-2; J: TRBJ2-5; length: 13; CDR3: CASSTSGGETQYF
V: TRBV28; J: TRBJ2-3; length: 15; CDR3: CASSFLGSQGHTQYF
V: TRBV6-2/TRBV6-3; J: TRBJ1-5; length: 17; CDR3: CASSYGAAVYSNQPQHF
V: TRBV16; J: TRBJ1-2; length: 15; CDR3: CASSPLQEGAGGYTF
V: TRBV7-6; J: TRBJ1-5; length: 15; CDR3: CASGNGDNSNQPQHF
V: TRBV3-1/TRBV3-2; J: TRBJ2-3; length: 14; CDR3: CASSQAGAEDTQYF
V: TRBV27; J: TRBJ1-2; length: 19; CDR3: CASSLYGGRGQGSTYGYTF
V: TRBV2; J: TRBJ1-1; length: 13; CDR3: CASNSGGGTEAFF
V: TRBV3-1/TRBV3-2; J: TRBJ1-6; length: 14; CDR3: CASSPARGDSPLHF
V: TRBV19; J: TRBJ1-2; length: 15; CDR3: CASSLRTGGMDGYTF
V: TRBV5-1; J: TRBJ2-3; length: 15; CDR3: CASSLGRGLTDTQYF
V: TRBV2; J: TRBJ1-5; length: 14; CDR3: CASSREGFGQPQHF
V: TRBV2; J: TRBJ2-3; length: 14; CDR3: CASPERGGPDTQYF
V: TRBV5-1; J: TRBJ1-1; length: 16; CDR3: CASTSISAGLGTEAFF
V: TRBV5-1; J: TRBJ2-2; length: 13; CDR3: CASKLANTGELFF
V: TRBV6-5; J: TRBJ2-1; length: 14; CDR3: CASSPSGQYNEQFF
V: TRBV9; J: TRBJ1-1; length: 14; CDR3: CASSVDPMNTEAFF
V: TRBV7-8; J: TRBJ2-2; length: 15; CDR3: CASSPAGGETGELFF
V: TRBV6-6; J: TRBJ1-5; length: 15; CDR3: CASSYTDRAAGPQHF
V: TRBV6-1; J: TRBJ1-6; length: 14; CDR3: CASSDVLYNSPLHF